This passage covers 30 T cell receptor beta chains from one sample sequenced in a study of regulatory T cells in long-lasting Graves disease. Through Arm-PCR of CDR3 regions and iRepertoire HTBI primers, TCR beta libraries were built. Using its own MiXCR run on the multiplex PCR reads, TCRdb lists one record per CDR3 protein. The profile covers some 220,000 distinct CDR3 sequences, with around 19% appearing a single time and about an eighth taken by the ten largest. Regarding time point: newly diagnosed GD, antithyroid drugs for less than 3 months. There was RNA extracted from PBMCs, and the TCR library was made from it. These data also formed part of another study, on T cells in Graves' hyperthyroidism and ophthalmopathy.

Sequencing was performed on peripheral blood mononuclear cells (PBMCs), taken at new diagnosis, from a patient treated with antithyroid drugs. These receptors came from a woman under 40 with Graves disease.

This clonotype has at least ten counts. The V and J genes are TRBV28 and TRBJ2-7; possibly TRBD2 for D (6 bases). V gave up 5 bases and J gave up 4 bases, with 21 bases separating them. The CDR3 length is 16 residues. Germline CDR1 and CDR2: MDHEN and SYDVKM. This chain's CDR3 is CASSLPRTGSKYEQYF. The CDR3 DNA reads as TGTGCCAGCAGTCTTCCACGAACCGGGAGTAAATACGAGCAGTACTTC.

This clonotype was recorded at least ten times. The chain couples TRBV13 to TRBJ2-7; 9 bases match TRBD1. J gave up 2 bases and V 4 bases, and 24 bases lay outside the gene matches. The CDR3 contains 21 residues. Germline CDR1 reads PRHDT; CDR2 reads FYEKMQ (reference sequence). CDR3 bases: TGTGCCAGCAGCTCCGAAGTGGTTGGGACAGGGTACCCTAAGAGTGCCTACGAGCAGTACTTC. This translates into CASSSEVVGTGYPKSAYEQYF.

This chain joins TRBV28 and TRBJ1-4; a weak D match, TRBD1 (6 bases). CDR3 length equals 13 residues. V shed 5 bases and J shed 8 bases, with 12 bases lying between them. Germline CDR1 reads MDHEN; CDR2 reads SYDVKM. The CDR3 DNA reads TGTGCCAGCAGTGCGAACAGGGCCGAAAAACTGTTTTTT. It encodes CASSANRAEKLFF.

This clonotype was recorded only once. Relative to the germline gene, one junction end is altered; a read error may explain this. The chain carries TRBV5-1 and TRBJ2-2; 10 nucleotides agree with TRBD2. This CDR3 contains 16 residues. Germline-derived CDR1 and CDR2 are SGHRS and YFSETQ. In DNA form, the CDR3 reads TGCGCCAGCAGCTCTTTACTAGCGGGGAACACCGGGGATCTGTTTTTT. It encodes CASSSLLAGNTGDLFF.

This clonotype is a singleton in its sample. This chain joins TRBV27 and TRBJ2-2; D is tentatively TRBD1 or TRBD2 (5 bases each). V was shortened by 9 bases and J by 6 bases, with 11 bases between the two germline ends. The CDR3 covers 12 residues. CDR1 and CDR2 from the germline V gene are MNHEY and SMNVEV (reference sequence). The CDR3 loop is CASQLGAGELFF. CDR3 DNA sequence: TGTGCCAGTCAACTGGGGGCCGGGGAGCTGTTTTTT.

This clonotype occurred many times. The chain has TRBV6-1 and TRBJ1-1; no firm D call. Per germline, CDR1 MNHNS and CDR2 SASEGT. Trimming stripped 2 bases from V and 5 bases from J, with 9 bases between. CDR3 length: 13 residues. CDR3 in DNA: TGTGCCAGCAGTGAAAGTATCGGGACTGAAGCTTTCTTT. Translating it yields CASSESIGTEAFF.

Ten or more counts support this clonotype. The CDR3 DNA sequence: TGCGCCAGCAGCCTCTCACCGGGACAGCTCACAGATACGCAGTATTTT. This codes for CASSLSPGQLTDTQYF. The chain recombines TRBV4-1 with TRBJ2-3; 7 positions agree with TRBD1. Germline V gene data show CDR1 as MGHRA and CDR2 as YSYEKL. The CDR3 spans 16 residues. V lost 4 bases to trimming and J lost 2 bases; unmatched junction nucleotides: 9.

This clonotype was counted ten times or more. The chain links TRBV24-1 to TRBJ2-3; TRBD1 matches 8 bases. The CDR3 is made up of 14 amino acids. V lost 9 bases and J lost 1; bases outside the gene matches: 5. Germline values: CDR1 KGHDR, CDR2 SFDVKD. The CDR3 here is CATQTGARTDTQYF. CDR3 coding DNA: TGTGCCACCCAGACAGGGGCCCGCACAGATACGCAGTATTTT.

Many counts were recorded for this clonotype. The chain recombines TRBV4-2 with TRBJ1-1; D gene unclear. CDR1 and CDR2 from the germline V gene are LGHNA and YNFKEQ. The CDR3 is 13 residues long. Trimming shortened V by 2 bases and J by 1 base, and 5 bases separated the two germline ends. CDR3 bases: TGTGCCAGCAGCCAACAGGAGAACACTGAAGCTTTCTTT. Translated: CASSQQENTEAFF.

This clonotype has a count of ten or more. The chain joins TRBV4-1 to TRBJ2-3; D uncertain. The CDR3 length is 13 residues. Trimming removed 4 bases at V and 8 bases at J, with 13 bases between. In germline, CDR1 is MGHRA, CDR2 YSYEKL. The DNA of the CDR3 is TGCGCCAGCAGCCCGCCGAAAGAGAGTACGCAGTATTTT. It is translated as CASSPPKESTQYF.

This clonotype was counted ten times or more. The chain carries TRBV11-1 and TRBJ2-1; D is possibly TRBD2 (6 bases). This CDR3 comprises 17 residues. V was cut by 4 bases and J by 1 base, with 17 bases left in between. Germline V gene lookup returns CDR1 SGHAT and CDR2 FQDESV (reference sequence). CDR3: CASSSRGVRGSYNEQFF. DNA of the CDR3: TGTGCCAGCAGCTCTCGAGGGGTACGGGGGTCCTACAATGAGCAGTTCTTC. The full variable domain, in which reference TRBV11-1 and TRBJ2-1 provide the parts outside the CDR3, is EAEVAQSPRYKITEKSQAVAFWCDPISGHATLYWYRQILGQGPELLVQFQDESVVDDSQLPKDRFSAERLKGVDSTLKIQPAELGDSAMYLCASSSRGVRGSYNEQFFGPGTRLTVL.

There are a few counts of this clonotype. A much more abundant neighbour one base away suggests this may be a read error. The chain has TRBV24-1 and TRBJ1-5; 11 nucleotides agree with TRBD1. The germline CDR1 and CDR2 sequences are KGHDR and SFDVKD. The CDR3 is made up of 16 amino acids. Trimming at V came to 9 bases and at J to 4 bases, leaving 10 bases not matched to a gene. The CDR3 loop is CATCPDRGRFNQPQHF. CDR3 in DNA: TGTGCCACCTGCCCGGACAGGGGGCGATTTAATCAGCCCCAGCATTTT.

As concerns this clonotype: A much more abundant neighbour one base away suggests this may be a read error. J is TRBJ2-2 and V is TRBV6-2 or TRBV6-3; D gene uncertain. The CDR3 totals 18 residues. Deletions cut 8 bases from V and 3 bases from J, with 25 bases between. The germline CDR1 and CDR2 sequences are MNHEY and SVGEGT. CDR3 DNA: TGTGCCAGCGGTGAAAGTATTGGTGAAACTTGGGACACCGGGGAGCTGTTTTTT. Protein product: CASGESIGETWDTGELFF.

The V gene is TRBV20-1, the J gene TRBJ2-1, with 8 nucleotides matching TRBD2. Germline V CDR1 and CDR2: DFQATT, SNEGSKA (reference sequence). V lost 5 bases and J lost 4; bases outside the gene matches: 10. This CDR3 is built from 15 residues. In nucleotides, the CDR3 is TGCAGTGCTTTTCTCAGCGGGAGTAGGTACAATGAGCAGTTCTTC. This translates into CSAFLSGSRYNEQFF.

V and J are TRBV11-2 and TRBJ1-2, with 7 bases identical to TRBD1. The germline gives CDR1 SGHAT, CDR2 FQNNGV. J lost 4 bases, V lost 3 bases, and 2 bases had no gene match. There are 13 residues in the CDR3. CDR3 region: CASSLGQLYGYTF. CDR3 sequence (DNA): TGTGCCAGCAGCTTGGGACAGCTCTATGGCTACACCTTC.

This clonotype was detected ten times or more. This chain joins TRBV20-1 and TRBJ2-4, with TRBD2 as a possible D gene (5 bases). V lost 7 bases, J lost 5 bases, and 9 bases lay in between. In germline, CDR1 is DFQATT, CDR2 SNEGSKA (reference sequence). This CDR3 has 11 residues. The CDR3 sequence: CSGWTENIQYF. The CDR3 DNA reads TGCAGTGGGTGGACTGAAAACATTCAGTACTTC.

This clonotype was detected many times. The J gene is TRBJ1-1, the V gene TRBV11-3, with a possible D match to TRBD1 (5 bases). V was shortened by 0 bases and J by 0 bases, with 17 bases between the two germline ends. The V gene's germline CDR1 is SGHNT and CDR2 YENEEA. This CDR3 comprises 18 residues. The DNA for the CDR3 is TGTGCCAGCAGCTTAGATGGGTCACGTCGACAGATGAACACTGAAGCTTTCTTT. It codes for CASSLDGSRRQMNTEAFF.

V is TRBV3-1 and J is TRBJ2-7; D possibly corresponds to TRBD2 (5 bases). Germline V gives CDR1 LGHDT, CDR2 YNNKEL (reference sequence). The V end lost 0 bases, the J end lost 2 bases, and 11 bases lay between the germline ends. CDR3 length equals 15 residues. CDR3 bases: TGTGCCAGCAGCCAAGATCGGCGGGTTACCTACGAGCAGTACTTC. This codes for CASSQDRRVTYEQYF.

This clonotype appeared a single time. The chain recombines TRBV6-1 with TRBJ2-1; D call uncertain. This CDR3 contains 12 residues. Looked up from germline, CDR1 is MNHNS and CDR2 is SASEGT. The V end was cut by 7 bases, the J end by 8 bases, with 12 bases between. The CDR3 sequence: CASTGSSYEQFF. The CDR3 DNA reads TGTGCCAGCACCGGGTCCTCCTATGAGCAGTTCTTC.

The V call is TRBV2, the J call TRBJ2-2, with TRBD2 matching 15 bases. The CDR3 spans 18 residues. Trimming cost V 4 bases and J 4 bases; bases outside gene matches: 7. Germline values: CDR1 SNHLY, CDR2 FYNNEI. The CDR3 bases are TGTGCCAGCAGTGCTGGACTAGCGGGAGGGCCGGTCACCGGGGAGCTGTTTTTT. It translates to CASSAGLAGGPVTGELFF.

This clonotype was counted at least ten times. This chain uses TRBV2 with TRBJ1-1, with TRBD1 matching over 9 bases. The CDR3 runs 14 residues. Per the germline V gene, CDR1 is SNHLY and CDR2 is FYNNEI. V gave up 8 bases and J gave up 3 bases; unmatched junction bases: 7. The CDR3 here is CASRRQGGYTEAFF. In DNA, the CDR3 is TGTGCCAGCCGCCGACAGGGGGGATACACTGAAGCTTTCTTT.

Judged by abundance, this clonotype is medium-sized. The chain couples TRBV2 to TRBJ1-1; D call uncertain. Trimming took off 10 bases at V and 0 bases at J, with 12 bases between the two ends. The germline gives CDR1 SNHLY, CDR2 FYNNEI. The CDR3 runs to 13 residues. This CDR3 is CATEADMNTEAFF. The CDR3 DNA reads as TGTGCCACCGAGGCCGACATGAACACTGAAGCTTTCTTT.

There are a few counts of this clonotype. The rearrangement links TRBV28 to TRBJ1-1, with 12 bases that match TRBD1. V lost 3 bases and J lost 5; bases outside the gene matches: 7. CDR1 and CDR2 (germline): MDHEN, SYDVKM. This CDR3 has 16 residues. The CDR3 loop is CASSFRDRGLDTEAFF. CDR3 nucleotide sequence: TGTGCCAGCAGTTTTCGGGACAGGGGGCTGGATACTGAAGCTTTCTTT. The full variable domain, completed using reference TRBV28 and TRBJ1-1, is DVKVTQSSRYLVKRTGEKVFLECVQDMDHENMFWYRQDPGLGLRLIYFSYDVKMKEKGDIPEGYSVSREKKERFSLILESASTNQTSMYLCASSFRDRGLDTEAFFGQGTRLTVV.

V gene TRBV11-3 combines with J gene TRBJ1-3; 8 bases are shared with TRBD1. CDR3 length: 16 residues. From germline, CDR1 is SGHNT and CDR2 YENEEA. The trim removed 1 base at V and 3 bases at J, leaving 5 bases unmatched. The CDR3 protein is CASSLAMDRVGNTIYF. CDR3 in DNA: TGTGCCAGCAGCTTAGCCATGGACAGGGTTGGAAACACCATATATTTT. The full variable domain, its missing parts supplied by reference TRBV11-3 and TRBJ1-3, is EAGVVQSPRYKIIEKKQPVAFWCNPISGHNTLYWYLQNLGQGPELLIRYENEEAVDDSQLPKDRFSAERLKGVDSTLKIQPAELGDSAVYLCASSLAMDRVGNTIYFGEGSWLTVV.

This clonotype appeared many times. This sequence joins TRBV3-1 and TRBJ1-4; a weak D match, TRBD1 (5 bases). With 4 bases removed from V and 8 bases from J, the gap between germline ends came to 20 bases. From germline, CDR1 is LGHDT and CDR2 YNNKEL (reference sequence). This CDR3 region has 16 residues. CDR3 bases: TGTGCCAGCAGCCGCGGGACGATCGACGGGCAGGAAAAACTGTTTTTT. Its translation: CASSRGTIDGQEKLFF.

The rearrangement joins TRBV5-1 to TRBJ2-5; D may be TRBD2 (5 bases). Germline CDR1 reads SGHRS; CDR2 reads YFSETQ. V lost 1 base, J lost 2 bases, and 12 bases lay in between. The CDR3 has 15 residues. CDR3 region: CASSLFSREQETQYF. In DNA form, the CDR3 reads TGCGCCAGCAGCTTGTTTTCTCGGGAACAAGAGACCCAGTACTTC.

In the case of this clonotype: This may stem from a read error, because a much larger clone lies one nucleotide away. This chain links TRBV27 with TRBJ2-3, with 7 bases aligning to TRBD2. With 5 bases clipped from V and 1 base from J, the junction kept 12 bases outside the gene matches. The CDR3 contains 17 residues. Per germline, CDR1 MNHEY and CDR2 SMNVEV (reference sequence). CDR3 in DNA: TGTGCCAGCAGTGCGGGACTAACGGGAGTTGGCACAGATACGCAGTATTTT. This encodes CASSAGLTGVGTDTQYF.

This clonotype came up many times. The CDR3 is CASRRLAGQETQYF. DNA for the CDR3: TGTGCCAGCAGACGACTAGCGGGACAAGAGACCCAGTACTTC. V and J are TRBV11-2 and TRBJ2-5; 11 nucleotides match TRBD2. Germline CDR1 is SGHAT and CDR2 is FQNNGV. The CDR3 sequence is 14 residues long. Trimming at V came to 6 bases and at J to 2 bases, leaving 2 bases not matched to a gene.

This clonotype was seen repeatedly, ten times or more. The chain couples TRBV27 to TRBJ1-1; TRBD1 agrees at 8 bases. This CDR3 comprises 13 residues. V lost 6 bases to trimming and J lost 10 bases; unmatched junction nucleotides: 10. Per the germline V gene, CDR1 is MNHEY and CDR2 is SMNVEV (reference sequence). CDR3 loop: CASRSNRGRVAFF. CDR3 sequence (DNA): TGTGCCAGCAGATCAAACAGGGGGAGGGTAGCTTTCTTT.

This clonotype was detected many times. The chain links TRBV28 to TRBJ1-5; D is uncertain. The germline V gene encodes CDR1 MDHEN and CDR2 SYDVKM. The ends were cut back, 5 bases at V and 1 base at J, with 12 bases in the middle. The CDR3 covers 15 residues. For the CDR3, the DNA is TGTGCCAGCAGTCCCCTGCAGTTGAGCAATCAGCCCCAGCATTTT. It encodes CASSPLQLSNQPQHF.